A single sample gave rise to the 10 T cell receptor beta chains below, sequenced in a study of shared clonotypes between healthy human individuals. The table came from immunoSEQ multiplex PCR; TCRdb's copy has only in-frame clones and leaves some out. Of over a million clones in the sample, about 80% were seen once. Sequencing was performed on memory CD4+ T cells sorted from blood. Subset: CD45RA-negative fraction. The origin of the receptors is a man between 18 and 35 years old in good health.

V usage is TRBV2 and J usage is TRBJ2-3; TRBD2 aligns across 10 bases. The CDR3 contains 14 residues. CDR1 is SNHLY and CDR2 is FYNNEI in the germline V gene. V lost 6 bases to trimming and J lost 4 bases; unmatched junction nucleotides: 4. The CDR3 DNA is TGTGCCAGCAGGAGCGGGGGGGCCCCAGATACGCAGTATTTT. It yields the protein CASRSGGAPDTQYF. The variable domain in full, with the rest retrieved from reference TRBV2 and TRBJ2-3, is EPEVTQTPSHQVTQMGQEVILRCVPISNHLYFYWYRQILGQKVEFLVSFYNNEISEKSEIFDDQFSVERPDGSNFTLKIRSTKLEDSAMYFCASRSGGAPDTQYFGPGTRLTVL.

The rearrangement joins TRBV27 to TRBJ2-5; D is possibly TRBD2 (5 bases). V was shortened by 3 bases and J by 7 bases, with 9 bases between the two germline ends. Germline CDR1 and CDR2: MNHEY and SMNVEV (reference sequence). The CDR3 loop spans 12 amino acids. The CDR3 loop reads CASSFLRGTQYF. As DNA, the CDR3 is TGTGCCAGCAGTTTCCTTCGGGGGACCCAGTACTTC.

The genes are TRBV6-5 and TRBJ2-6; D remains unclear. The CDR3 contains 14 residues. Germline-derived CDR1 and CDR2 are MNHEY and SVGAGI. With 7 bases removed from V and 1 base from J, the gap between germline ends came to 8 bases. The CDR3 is CASTTVSGANVLTF. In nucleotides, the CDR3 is TGTGCCAGCACTACAGTGTCTGGGGCCAACGTCCTGACTTTC.

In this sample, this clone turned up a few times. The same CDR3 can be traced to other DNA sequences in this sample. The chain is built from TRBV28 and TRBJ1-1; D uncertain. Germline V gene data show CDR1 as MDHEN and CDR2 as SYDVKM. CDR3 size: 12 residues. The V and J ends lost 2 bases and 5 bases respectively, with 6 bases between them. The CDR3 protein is CASSLQETEAFF. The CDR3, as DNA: TGTGCCAGCAGTTTACAGGAGACTGAAGCTTTCTTT.

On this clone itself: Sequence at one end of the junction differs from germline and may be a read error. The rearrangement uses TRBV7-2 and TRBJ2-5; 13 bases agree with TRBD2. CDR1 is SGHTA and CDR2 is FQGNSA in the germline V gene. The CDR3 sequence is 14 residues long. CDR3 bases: TGTGCCAGCAGCCCAGGGACTAGCGGGGCTAGACGGGACTTC. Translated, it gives CASSPGTSGARRDF.

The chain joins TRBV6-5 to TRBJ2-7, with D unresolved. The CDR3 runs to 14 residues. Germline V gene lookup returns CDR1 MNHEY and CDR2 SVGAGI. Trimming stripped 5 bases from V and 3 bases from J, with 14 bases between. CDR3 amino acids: CASSRLDRLYEQYF. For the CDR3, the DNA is TGTGCCAGCAGTCGGTTGGATAGACTCTACGAGCAGTACTTC.

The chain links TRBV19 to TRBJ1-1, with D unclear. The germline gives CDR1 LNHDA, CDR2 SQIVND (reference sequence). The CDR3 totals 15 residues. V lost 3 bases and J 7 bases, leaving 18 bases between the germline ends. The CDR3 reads CASSILPGRTDEAFF. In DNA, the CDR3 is TGTGCCAGTAGTATCTTACCTGGCCGTACCGATGAAGCTTTCTTT.

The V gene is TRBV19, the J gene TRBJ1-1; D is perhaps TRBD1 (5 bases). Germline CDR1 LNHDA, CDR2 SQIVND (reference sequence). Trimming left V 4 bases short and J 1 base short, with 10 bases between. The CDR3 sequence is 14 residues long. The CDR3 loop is CASSTVGGNTEAFF. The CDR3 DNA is TGTGCCAGTAGTACCGTCGGGGGGAACACTGAAGCTTTCTTT.

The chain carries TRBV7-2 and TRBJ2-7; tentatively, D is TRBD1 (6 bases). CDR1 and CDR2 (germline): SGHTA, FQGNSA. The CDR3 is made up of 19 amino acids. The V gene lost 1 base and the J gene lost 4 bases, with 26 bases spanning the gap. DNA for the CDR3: TGTGCCAGCAGCTTAGATACAGGGATCTTTCCCAAGTGGGGGTACGAGCAGTACTTC. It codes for CASSLDTGIFPKWGYEQYF.

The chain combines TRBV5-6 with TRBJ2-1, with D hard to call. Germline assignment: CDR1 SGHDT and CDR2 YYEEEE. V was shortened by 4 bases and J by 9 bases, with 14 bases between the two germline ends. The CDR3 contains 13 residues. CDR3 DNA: TGTGCCAGCAGCCTCCCGGTACACGGTGAGCAGTTCTTC. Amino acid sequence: CASSLPVHGEQFF.